This is a list of T cell receptor beta chains from one sample in a study of T cell repertoires in cytomegalovirus infection. TCRdb independently ran MiXCR on the reads; one entry per CDR3 protein. The data hold hundreds of thousands of distinct CDR3 sequences, with approximately 22% observed a single time. The specimen was CD8+ T cells from PBMCs. These receptors were taken from a human donor in good health (CMV status not recorded). Some clones in this sample may be carry-over from other donors' samples. The conserved cysteine and the conserved F or W are not part of the CDR3 here.

>TRBV6-6|TRBJ1-2
ASSYGTGSDGYT
>TRBV24-1|TRBJ2-1
ATSDLTVSLGNEQF
>TRBV7-2|TRBJ2-1
ASSLGSSGGANNEQF
>TRBV12-3/TRBV12-4|TRBJ1-5
ASSLWAQGRTPSNQPQH
>TRBV2|TRBJ2-1
ASSPPGGDNEQF
>TRBV20-1|TRBJ2-3
SASPGLAYDTQY
>TRBV29-1|TRBJ2-5
SVEDPRLAGDGETQY
>TRBV7-6|TRBJ2-5
ASSLELAGVVEETQY
>TRBV6-2/TRBV6-3|TRBJ2-7
ASSYPASGAYEQY
>TRBV28|TRBJ1-4
ASSLYRVSEKLF
>TRBV7-8|TRBJ2-3
ASSLWGTLDTQY
>TRBV15|TRBJ2-7
ATGGDPYEQY
>TRBV4-2|TRBJ2-2
ASNQEFFEGQNTGELF
>TRBV27|TRBJ2-1
ASSLFSGWDEQF
>TRBV4-1|TRBJ1-5
ASSQTTGKLNQPQH
>TRBV28|TRBJ1-2
ASSLNQGAQGYT
>TRBV27|TRBJ1-6
ASSLGSANSPLH
>TRBV7-2|TRBJ1-1
ASSLKKLNTEAF
>TRBV4-2|TRBJ2-7
ASSQDFAGGEYEQY
>TRBV20-1|TRBJ2-7
SAPGLTGQVGEQY
>TRBV20-1|TRBJ2-5
SARYSTGQETQY
>TRBV7-2|TRBJ1-2
ASSPGDNSNYGYT